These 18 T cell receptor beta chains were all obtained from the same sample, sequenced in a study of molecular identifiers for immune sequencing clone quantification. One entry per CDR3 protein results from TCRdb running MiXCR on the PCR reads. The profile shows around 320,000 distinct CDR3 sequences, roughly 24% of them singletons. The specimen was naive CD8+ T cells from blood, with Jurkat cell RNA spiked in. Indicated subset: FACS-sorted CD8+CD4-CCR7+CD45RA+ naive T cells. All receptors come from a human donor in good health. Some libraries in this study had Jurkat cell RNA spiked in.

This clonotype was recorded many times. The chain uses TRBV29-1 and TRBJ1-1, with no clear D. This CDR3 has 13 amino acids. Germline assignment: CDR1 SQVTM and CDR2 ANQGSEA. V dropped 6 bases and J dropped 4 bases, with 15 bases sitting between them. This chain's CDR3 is CSVAPRYGTEAFF. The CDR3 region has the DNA TGCAGCGTGGCTCCCCGGTATGGCACTGAAGCTTTCTTT.

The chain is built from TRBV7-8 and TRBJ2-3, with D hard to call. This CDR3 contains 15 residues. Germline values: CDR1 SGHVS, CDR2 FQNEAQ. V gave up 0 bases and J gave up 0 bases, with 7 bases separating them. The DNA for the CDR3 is TGTGCCAGCAGCTTAGCGCAGTCTAGCACAGATACGCAGTATTTT. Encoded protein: CASSLAQSSTDTQYF.

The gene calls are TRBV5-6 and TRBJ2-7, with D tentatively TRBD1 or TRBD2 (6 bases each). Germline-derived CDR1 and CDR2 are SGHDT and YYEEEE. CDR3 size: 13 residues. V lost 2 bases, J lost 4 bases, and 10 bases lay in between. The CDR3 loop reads CASSFQGRYEQYF. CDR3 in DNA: TGTGCCAGCAGCTTCCAGGGGAGGTACGAGCAGTACTTC.

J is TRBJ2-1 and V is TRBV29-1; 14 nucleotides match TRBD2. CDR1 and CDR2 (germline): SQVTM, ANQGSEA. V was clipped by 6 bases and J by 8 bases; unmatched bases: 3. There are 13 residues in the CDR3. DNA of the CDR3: TGCAGCGTCGGACTAGCGGGAGGTTATGAGCAGTTCTTC. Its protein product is CSVGLAGGYEQFF.

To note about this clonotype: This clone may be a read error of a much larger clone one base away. CDR3 DNA: TGTGACAGCAGTTGGGCGGGACTAGCGGATACAGATACGCAGTATTTT. Translating gives CDSSWAGLADTDTQYF. V usage is TRBV27 and J usage is TRBJ2-3; 11 positions match TRBD2. Per germline, CDR1 MNHEY and CDR2 SMNVEV (reference sequence). CDR3 length: 16 amino acids.

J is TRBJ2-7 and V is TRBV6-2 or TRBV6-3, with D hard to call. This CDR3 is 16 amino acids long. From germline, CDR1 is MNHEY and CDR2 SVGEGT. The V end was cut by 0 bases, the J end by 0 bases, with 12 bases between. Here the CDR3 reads CASSYSTLTLSYEQYF. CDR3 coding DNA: TGTGCCAGCAGTTACTCGACTTTAACCCTCTCCTACGAGCAGTACTTC.

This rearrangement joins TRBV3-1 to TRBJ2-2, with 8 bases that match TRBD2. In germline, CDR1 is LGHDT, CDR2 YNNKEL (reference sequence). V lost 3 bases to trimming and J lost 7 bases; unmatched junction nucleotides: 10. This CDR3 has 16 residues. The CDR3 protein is CASSHFSGVLYGELFF. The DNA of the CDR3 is TGTGCCAGCAGCCACTTTAGCGGGGTCCTTTACGGGGAGCTGTTTTTT.

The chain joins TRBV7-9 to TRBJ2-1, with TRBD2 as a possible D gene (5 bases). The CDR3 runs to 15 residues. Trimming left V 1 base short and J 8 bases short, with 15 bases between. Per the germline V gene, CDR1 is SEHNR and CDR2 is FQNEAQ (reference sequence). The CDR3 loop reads CASSLVIGVIDEQFF. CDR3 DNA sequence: TGTGCCAGCAGCTTAGTAATCGGGGTTATCGATGAGCAGTTCTTC.

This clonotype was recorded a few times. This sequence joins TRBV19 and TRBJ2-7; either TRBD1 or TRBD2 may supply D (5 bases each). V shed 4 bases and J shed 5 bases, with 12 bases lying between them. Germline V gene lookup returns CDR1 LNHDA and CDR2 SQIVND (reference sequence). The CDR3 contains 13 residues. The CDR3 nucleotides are TGTGCCAGTAGTAGGGGGTTCGCGGACGAGCAGTACTTC. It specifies CASSRGFADEQYF. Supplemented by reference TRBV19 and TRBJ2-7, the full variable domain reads DGGITQSPKYLFRKEGQNVTLSCEQNLNHDAMYWYRQDPGQGLRLIYYSQIVNDFQKGDIAEGYSVSREKKESFPLTVTSAQKNPTAFYLCASSRGFADEQYFGPGTRLTVT.

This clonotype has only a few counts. The CDR3 protein is CASSRGPNEQFF. As DNA, the CDR3 is TGTGCCTCTTCCAGGGGGCCGAATGAGCAGTTCTTC. The rearrangement joins TRBV7-9 to TRBJ2-1, with 8 bases aligning to TRBD1. CDR1 SEHNR and CDR2 FQNEAQ come from the germline V gene (reference sequence). The CDR3 covers 12 residues. Trimming removed 11 bases from V and 7 bases from J; junction bases left unmatched: 7. Supplemented by reference TRBV7-9 and TRBJ2-1, the full variable domain reads DTGVSQNPRHKITKRGQNVTFRCDPISEHNRLYWYRQTLGQGPEFLTYFQNEAQLEKSRLLSDRFSAERPKGSFSTLEIQRTEQGDSAMYLCASSRGPNEQFFGPGTRLTVL.

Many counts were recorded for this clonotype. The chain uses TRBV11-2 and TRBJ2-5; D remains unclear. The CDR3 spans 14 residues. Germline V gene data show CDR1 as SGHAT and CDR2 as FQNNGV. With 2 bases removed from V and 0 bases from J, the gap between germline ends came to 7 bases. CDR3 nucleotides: TGTGCCAGCAGCTTATCTATGAACCAAGAGACCCAGTACTTC. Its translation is CASSLSMNQETQYF.

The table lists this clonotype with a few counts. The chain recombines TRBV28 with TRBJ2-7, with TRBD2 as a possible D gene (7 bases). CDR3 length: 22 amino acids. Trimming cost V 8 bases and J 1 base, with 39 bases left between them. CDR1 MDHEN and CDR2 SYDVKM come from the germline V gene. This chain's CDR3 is CASPGVGGSASGKPTHSYEQYF. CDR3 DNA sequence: TGTGCCAGCCCTGGGGTAGGGGGTTCGGCTAGCGGAAAGCCGACCCATTCCTACGAGCAGTACTTC.

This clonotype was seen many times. The CDR3, as DNA: TGCGCCAGCAGCTTGGACCGGCGGGACACAGATACGCAGTATTTT. It encodes CASSLDRRDTDTQYF. V and J are TRBV5-1 and TRBJ2-3, with D tentatively TRBD2 (6 bases). This CDR3 has 15 residues. Germline CDR1 is SGHRS and CDR2 is YFSETQ. Deletions cut 0 bases from V and 2 bases from J, with 10 bases between.

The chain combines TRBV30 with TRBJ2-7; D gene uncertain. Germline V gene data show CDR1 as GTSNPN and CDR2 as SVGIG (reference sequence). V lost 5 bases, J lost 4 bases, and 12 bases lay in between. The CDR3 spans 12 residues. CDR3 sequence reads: CAWPVVGYEQYF. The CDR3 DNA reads TGTGCCTGGCCAGTGGTCGGGTACGAGCAGTACTTC.

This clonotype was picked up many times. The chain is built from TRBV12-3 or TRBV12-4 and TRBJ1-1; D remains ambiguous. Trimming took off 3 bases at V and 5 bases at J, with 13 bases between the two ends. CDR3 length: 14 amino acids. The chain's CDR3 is CASSFPGGITEAFF. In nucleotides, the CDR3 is TGTGCCAGCAGTTTTCCAGGTGGTATTACTGAAGCTTTCTTT.

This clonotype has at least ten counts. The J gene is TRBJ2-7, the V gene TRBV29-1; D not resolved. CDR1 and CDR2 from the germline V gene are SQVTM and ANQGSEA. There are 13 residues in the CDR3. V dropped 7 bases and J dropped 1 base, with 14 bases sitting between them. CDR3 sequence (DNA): TGCAGCGCCGAGGCCGGAGATTCCTACGAGCAGTACTTC. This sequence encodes CSAEAGDSYEQYF.

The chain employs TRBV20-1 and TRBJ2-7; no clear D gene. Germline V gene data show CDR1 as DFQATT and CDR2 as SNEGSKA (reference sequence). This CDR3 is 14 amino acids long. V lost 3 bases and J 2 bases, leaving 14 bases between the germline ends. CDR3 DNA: TGCAGTGCTAGGTCTTCAATTCCACCCTACGAGCAGTACTTC. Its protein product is CSARSSIPPYEQYF.

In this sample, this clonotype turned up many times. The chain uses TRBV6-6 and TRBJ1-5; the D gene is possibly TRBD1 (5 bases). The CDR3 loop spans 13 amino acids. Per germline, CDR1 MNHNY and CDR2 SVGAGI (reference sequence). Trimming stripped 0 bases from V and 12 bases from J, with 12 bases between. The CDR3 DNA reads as TGTGCCAGCAGTTACTCCCTGGGGACGTACCAGCATTTT. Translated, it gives CASSYSLGTYQHF.